This TCR beta chain comes out of a study of T cells after yellow fever vaccination. Study-level background: Fractions of limited cellularity were prepared by means of SMART-Seq v4 Ultra Low Input.

CDR1 and CDR2 from the germline V gene are DFQATT and SNEGSKA (reference sequence). V lost 1 base, J lost 7 bases, and 16 bases lay in between. CDR3 length equals 14 residues. Study results and limitations: Clonotypes appearing in both CD4 and CD8 compartments existed, and their share was small. When the response was secondary, it was weaker but reached its peak faster, day 5 versus 15.

TCRdb reprocessed the 5' RACE reads via MiXCR and lists one record per CDR3 protein. The table lists roughly 340,000 distinct CDR3 sequences, 8.5% to 10% of them singletons, with roughly 18% in the top ten. This clonotype was seen a handful of times. The antigen is not known. This TCR came from a man between 18 and 29 years old who received the YFV17D yellow fever vaccine. This specimen was PBMCs, taken on the day of the first yellow fever vaccination. The chain links TRBV20-1 to TRBJ1-2; D perhaps matches TRBD1 (5 bases). In DNA, the CDR3 is TGCAGTGCTAGAGCCTCGCTCCTTGGGGCTGGCTACACCTTC. Amino acid sequence: CSARASLLGAGYTF.